These 31 T cell receptor beta chains were sequenced from one sample in a study of cytomegalovirus exposure and HLA in healthy donors. The protocol was immunoSEQ multiplex PCR, while the TCRdb copy is restricted to in-frame clones and leaves out a portion. The repertoire includes under 350,000 clones, approximately 86% of them detected once, and 1% sits in the top ten. Material for sequencing was PBMCs. These receptors originate from a woman aged 18-30 years in good health and CMV-seronegative.

The J gene is TRBJ2-5, the V gene TRBV2; possible D gene TRBD1, 6 bases. Germline lookup yields CDR1 SNHLY and CDR2 FYNNEI. The V end was cut by 8 bases, the J end by 1 base, with 8 bases between. The CDR3 runs to 12 residues. The CDR3 DNA reads TGTGCCAGCGGACAGAGCCAAGAGACCCAGTACTTC. Translating it yields CASGQSQETQYF.

The chain has TRBV7-6 and TRBJ2-2, with a possible D match to TRBD2 (6 bases). Per the germline V gene, CDR1 is SGHVS and CDR2 is FNYEAQ. The CDR3 runs to 13 residues. The V end was cut by 11 bases, the J end by 0 bases, with 10 bases between. The CDR3 spells CAGRDSNTGELFF. The CDR3 nucleotides read TGTGCCGGCCGGGACTCGAACACCGGGGAGCTGTTTTTT.

The chain has TRBV11-2 and TRBJ2-1, with 10 bases aligning to TRBD2. Germline assignment: CDR1 SGHAT and CDR2 FQNNGV. With V trimmed by 4 bases and J by 10 bases, 4 bases remained unmatched. The CDR3 is made up of 13 amino acids. The CDR3 region is CASSSLAGGEQFF. The CDR3 DNA reads TGTGCCAGCAGCTCGTTAGCGGGGGGCGAGCAGTTCTTC. The complete variable domain, with remaining parts taken from reference TRBV11-2 and TRBJ2-1, reads EAGVAQSPRYKIIEKRQSVAFWCNPISGHATLYWYQQILGQGPKLLIQFQNNGVVDDSQLPKDRFSAERLKGVDSTLKIQPAKLEDSAVYLCASSSLAGGEQFFGPGTRLTVL.

This chain uses TRBV5-4 with TRBJ2-7; D remains ambiguous. CDR1 is SGHNT and CDR2 is YYREEE in the germline V gene (reference sequence). Trimming stripped 2 bases from V and 5 bases from J, with 5 bases between. CDR3 size: 11 residues. The chain's CDR3 is CASSLSHEQYF. In DNA, the CDR3 is TGTGCCAGCAGCTTAAGCCACGAGCAGTACTTC.

The chain couples TRBV7-6 to TRBJ2-3, with a tentative D call TRBD2 (5 bases). The V end was cut by 5 bases, the J end by 2 bases, with 8 bases between. The length of the CDR3 is 13 residues. Germline V gives CDR1 SGHVS, CDR2 FNYEAQ. This chain's CDR3 is CASSPGYTDTQYF. CDR3 sequence (DNA): TGTGCCAGCAGCCCGGGGTACACAGATACGCAGTATTTT.

The J gene is TRBJ2-2, the V gene TRBV28, with TRBD1 matching over 8 bases. The CDR3 covers 15 residues. V shed 4 bases and J 6 bases; nucleotides not matched to a gene: 7. Per germline, CDR1 MDHEN and CDR2 SYDVKM. CDR3 DNA: TGTGCCAGCAGTTCCGAGGACAGGGAGGCCGGGGAGCTGTTTTTT. Translated: CASSSEDREAGELFF.

This clone was counted a few times. The chain uses TRBV5-1 and TRBJ2-7, with TRBD1 matching 8 bases. J was trimmed by 6 bases and V by 4 bases; bases with no gene match: 9. The CDR3 runs to 14 residues. CDR1 is SGHRS and CDR2 is YFSETQ in the germline V gene. The CDR3 is CASSLGQALGEQYF. CDR3 DNA sequence: TGCGCCAGCAGCCTGGGACAGGCACTCGGCGAGCAGTACTTC.

The CDR3 region is CASSLSGTGVTYNSPLHF. CDR3 DNA sequence: TGTGCCAGCAGCTTATCCGGGACGGGAGTTACCTATAATTCACCCCTCCACTTT. This chain uses TRBV5-4 with TRBJ1-6; D might be TRBD1 (5 bases). The CDR3 length is 18 residues. V lost 2 bases to trimming and J lost 2 bases, with 17 bases between them. CDR1 is SGHNT and CDR2 is YYREEE in the germline V gene (reference sequence).

The V gene is TRBV2, the J gene TRBJ2-2; TRBD2 might be the D (5 bases). Germline values: CDR1 SNHLY, CDR2 FYNNEI. There are 13 residues in the CDR3. Trimming stripped 5 bases from V and 6 bases from J, with 10 bases between. CDR3 DNA: TGTGCCAGCAGTCGTGGGAGCCCCGGGGAGCTGTTTTTT. The encoded protein is CASSRGSPGELFF. The full variable domain, its missing parts supplied by reference TRBV2 and TRBJ2-2, is EPEVTQTPSHQVTQMGQEVILRCVPISNHLYFYWYRQILGQKVEFLVSFYNNEISEKSEIFDDQFSVERPDGSNFTLKIRSTKLEDSAMYFCASSRGSPGELFFGEGSRLTVL.

The chain joins TRBV6-5 to TRBJ1-5, with D uncertain. In germline, CDR1 is MNHEY, CDR2 SVGAGI. The CDR3 has 13 residues. The germline V and J ends were trimmed by 6 bases and 4 bases, with 10 bases remaining between them. CDR3 DNA sequence: TGTGCCAGCAGACCAGGAGGGAATCAGCCCCAGCATTTT. It yields the protein CASRPGGNQPQHF.

The chain couples TRBV27 to TRBJ2-3; 8 nucleotides match TRBD2. Germline CDR1 reads MNHEY; CDR2 reads SMNVEV (reference sequence). The CDR3 is 16 amino acids. Losses at the gene ends were 10 bases for V and 2 bases for J; bases not matched to a gene: 14. CDR3 sequence reads: CATATGLAGYTDTQYF. CDR3 DNA: TGTGCCACCGCAACCGGTCTAGCGGGTTACACAGATACGCAGTATTTT.

In DNA form, the CDR3 reads TGTGCCAGCTCACCAAGCGGGGCAGGACTTAGGAATCAGCCCCAGCATTTT. It is translated as CASSPSGAGLRNQPQHF. V is TRBV18 and J is TRBJ1-5; D perhaps matches TRBD1 (5 bases). CDR1 is KGHSH, CDR2 LQKENI, per germline. This CDR3 is built from 17 residues. Trimming cost V 2 bases and J 4 bases, with 18 bases left between them.

The J gene is TRBJ2-7, the V gene TRBV28; 10 bases align to TRBD1. Germline V gives CDR1 MDHEN, CDR2 SYDVKM. The CDR3 is 14 amino acids. The junction had 10 bases not matched to a gene; V was cut back by 8 bases and J by 6 bases. For the CDR3, the DNA is TGTGCCAGCCTTAAGCCGGGACAGGGGAGCGAGCAGTACTTC. Translated, it gives CASLKPGQGSEQYF.

This clone was seen once. The chain is built from TRBV7-6 and TRBJ1-4, with D perhaps matching TRBD1 (5 bases). V was clipped by 5 bases and J by 8 bases, with 18 bases between them. The CDR3 is made up of 15 amino acids. Germline loops: CDR1 SGHVS, CDR2 FNYEAQ. The CDR3 DNA is TGTGCCAGCAGCCGAGTGAGGGAGGGGCCCGAAAAACTGTTTTTT. The encoded protein is CASSRVREGPEKLFF.

For the CDR3, the DNA is TGTGCCTGGAGTGTACGATTAAGGGGGCAGGGTGAAAAACTGTTTTTT. The encoded protein is CAWSVRLRGQGEKLFF. The gene calls are TRBV30 and TRBJ1-4; 7 bases agree with TRBD1. The CDR3 contains 16 residues. Germline V CDR1 and CDR2: GTSNPN, SVGIG (reference sequence). V trimming: 0 bases; J trimming: 7 bases; junction bases outside the gene matches: 11.

This clone was observed once. The genes are TRBV30 and TRBJ1-1, with 7 bases aligning to TRBD1. This CDR3 is built from 15 residues. Per the germline V gene, CDR1 is GTSNPN and CDR2 is SVGIG (reference sequence). V was pared by 0 bases and J by 3 bases, with 7 bases of the junction left unmatched. The CDR3 nucleotides read TGTGCCTGGAGTGTACTCGACAGGGTGGACACTGAAGCTTTCTTT. Translated, it gives CAWSVLDRVDTEAFF.

The count of this clone is one. The V call is TRBV27, the J call TRBJ2-3; the match to TRBD1 covers 8 bases. CDR1 is MNHEY and CDR2 is SMNVEV in the germline V gene (reference sequence). The CDR3 length is 16 residues. Germline trimming cut 7 bases from V and 1 base from J; bases unmatched to any gene: 10. The CDR3 DNA is TGTGCCAGCACCCCAGACAGGGGAAAAGGCACAGATACGCAGTATTTT. Protein: CASTPDRGKGTDTQYF.

The chain uses TRBV19 and TRBJ2-1, with D possibly TRBD1 on 6 matching bases. The germline V gene encodes CDR1 LNHDA and CDR2 SQIVND (reference sequence). The CDR3 has 17 residues. V lost 3 bases and J 3 bases, leaving 18 bases between the germline ends. CDR3 sequence: CASSIEGQLPGYNEQFF. CDR3 DNA sequence: TGTGCCAGTAGTATTGAGGGACAACTCCCGGGCTACAATGAGCAGTTCTTC.

J is TRBJ2-7 and V is TRBV4-1; 14 nucleotides match TRBD2. J lost 0 bases, V lost 3 bases, and 4 bases had no gene match. Germline V lookup: CDR1 MGHRA, CDR2 YSYEKL. CDR3 size: 17 residues. CDR3 loop: CASSQGLAGDSSYEQYF. CDR3 nucleotides: TGCGCCAGCAGCCAGGGACTAGCGGGGGATAGCTCCTACGAGCAGTACTTC.

This clone showed up just once. The chain has TRBV28 and TRBJ1-1; TRBD1 is a possible D gene (6 bases). This CDR3 contains 15 residues. Trimming left V 2 bases short and J 4 bases short, with 14 bases between. CDR1 is MDHEN and CDR2 is SYDVKM in the germline V gene. CDR3 in amino acids: CASSLTRGGSTEAFF. For the CDR3, the DNA is TGTGCCAGCAGTTTAACCAGGGGAGGGAGCACTGAAGCTTTCTTT.

The rearrangement uses TRBV7-9 and TRBJ2-1; possible D gene TRBD2, 5 bases. The V gene lost 4 bases and the J gene lost 12 bases, with 19 bases spanning the gap. Per the germline V gene, CDR1 is SEHNR and CDR2 is FQNEAQ (reference sequence). The CDR3 is 14 amino acids. The chain's CDR3 is CASSSPEEPRVQFF. For the CDR3, the DNA is TGTGCCAGCAGCTCCCCGGAGGAGCCAAGGGTGCAGTTCTTC. The full variable domain, in which reference TRBV7-9 and TRBJ2-1 provide the parts outside the CDR3, is DTGVSQNPRHKITKRGQNVTFRCDPISEHNRLYWYRQTLGQGPEFLTYFQNEAQLEKSRLLSDRFSAERPKGSFSTLEIQRTEQGDSAMYLCASSSPEEPRVQFFGPGTRLTVL.

V usage is TRBV6-6 and J usage is TRBJ2-5; D is unresolved. Per germline, CDR1 MNHNY and CDR2 SVGAGI (reference sequence). Deletions cut 0 bases from V and 1 base from J, with 6 bases between. The CDR3 length is 14 residues. CDR3 amino acids: CASSYSNSQETQYF. The CDR3 region has the DNA TGTGCCAGCAGTTACTCCAACAGCCAAGAGACCCAGTACTTC.

This chain uses TRBV29-1 with TRBJ1-2, with 8 positions matching TRBD1. After removal of 7 bases from V and 5 bases from J, the junction contained 9 bases not matched to a gene. Germline V CDR1 and CDR2: SQVTM, ANQGSEA. The CDR3 contains 13 residues. The CDR3 bases are TGCAGCGCCCTGACAGGGGAAATTTATGGCTACACCTTC. Residues: CSALTGEIYGYTF.

The rearrangement uses TRBV5-1 and TRBJ1-2; D ambiguous. Germline CDR1 reads SGHRS; CDR2 reads YFSETQ. Trimming cost V 4 bases and J 4 bases, with 20 bases left between them. This CDR3 has 16 residues. CDR3 in DNA: TGCGCCAGCAGCGCCGCTACTCCCCCTGGCGGCTATGGCTACACCTTC. Protein product: CASSAATPPGGYGYTF.

This clone was found once. The CDR3 loop reads CASTRWEGGQPQHF. The DNA of the CDR3 is TGTGCCAGCACCCGGTGGGAGGGCGGCCAGCCCCAGCATTTT. This chain connects TRBV28 to TRBJ1-5; D unclear. The CDR3 length is 14 residues. V was cut by 7 bases and J by 7 bases, with 17 bases left in between. The germline V gene encodes CDR1 MDHEN and CDR2 SYDVKM.

This clone was seen a handful of times. The V call is TRBV7-3, the J call TRBJ2-1; tentative D call: TRBD1 (6 bases). Germline assignment: CDR1 SGHTA and CDR2 FQGTGA. Trimming took 5 bases from V and 10 from J, leaving 15 bases between them. CDR3 size: 13 residues. This chain's CDR3 is CASSPQSRGEQFF. The CDR3 coding sequence is TGTGCCAGCAGCCCCCAATCTAGGGGGGAGCAGTTCTTC.

This clone has more than one count but fewer than ten. This chain joins TRBV6-1 and TRBJ1-1, with a tentative D call TRBD1 (5 bases). Trimming pared 7 bases from V and 1 base from J, leaving 10 bases between. This CDR3 is 13 amino acids long. Per germline, CDR1 MNHNS and CDR2 SASEGT. The DNA of the CDR3 is TGTGCCAGCAAGCGGGACCCGAACACTGAAGCTTTCTTT. Protein: CASKRDPNTEAFF.

The chain has TRBV7-6 and TRBJ2-5, with a weak D call TRBD2 (6 bases). The CDR3 extends over 15 amino acids. CDR1 SGHVS and CDR2 FNYEAQ come from the germline V gene. Trimming took 2 bases from V and 4 from J, leaving 14 bases between them. The CDR3 DNA follows: TGTGCCAGCAGCTTACGCGGGGAATGGTTAGAGACCCAGTACTTC. Translating it yields CASSLRGEWLETQYF.

V gene TRBV29-1 combines with J gene TRBJ2-1; D possibly corresponds to TRBD1 (6 bases). Trimming removed 4 bases at V and 0 bases at J, with 16 bases between. The CDR3 length is 16 residues. The germline V gene has CDR1 SQVTM and CDR2 ANQGSEA. The chain's CDR3 is CSVVHGQLHSYNEQFF. CDR3 DNA sequence: TGCAGCGTTGTCCACGGACAGCTTCACTCCTACAATGAGCAGTTCTTC.

V and J are TRBV6-6 and TRBJ2-3; maybe TRBD2 (5 bases). Trimming cost V 7 bases and J 0 bases, with 14 bases left between them. Germline V gene lookup returns CDR1 MNHNY and CDR2 SVGAGI (reference sequence). The CDR3 spans 15 residues. The CDR3 protein is CASMSWKRSTDTQYF. The CDR3 coding sequence is TGTGCCAGCATGTCGTGGAAGCGGAGCACAGATACGCAGTATTTT.

The V gene is TRBV7-8, the J gene TRBJ1-5; TRBD1 might be the D (5 bases). V lost 1 base to trimming and J lost 1 base, with 11 bases between them. CDR3 length equals 16 residues. Germline V gene lookup returns CDR1 SGHVS and CDR2 FQNEAQ. CDR3 bases: TGTGCCAGCAGCTTAGGCAGCCAGGGCAGCAATCAGCCCCAGCATTTT. Residues: CASSLGSQGSNQPQHF. Full variable domain (missing parts from reference TRBV7-8 and TRBJ1-5): GAGVSQSPRYKVAKRGQDVALRCDPISGHVSLFWYQQALGQGPEFLTYFQNEAQLDKSGLPSDRFFAERPEGSVSTLKIQRTQQEDSAVYLCASSLGSQGSNQPQHFGDGTRLSIL.